This entry lists 15 T cell receptor beta chains sequenced from one sample in a study of T-cell reconstitution after alpha-beta-depleted transplantation in children. Preparation of the TCRbeta library involved a method that used unique molecular identifiers. MiXCR, run by TCRdb on the PCR reads, gives a single entry per CDR3 protein. The sample records around 410,000 distinct CDR3 sequences, roughly a tenth being singletons. The specimen comprised PBMCs from the stem cell graft donor, sampled from the stem cell graft. These receptors originate from a human donor who donated a stem cell graft to a child with acute myeloid leukemia.

The rearrangement joins TRBV6-5 to TRBJ1-2, with TRBD1 as a possible D gene (6 bases). Between the trimmed V and J ends, which lost 7 bases and 4 bases, there was a span of 16 bases. Germline V gene data show CDR1 as MNHEY and CDR2 as SVGAGI. The CDR3 spans 14 residues. The CDR3, as DNA: TGTGCCAGCACTTGGGGGGCGGGTATCTATGGCTACACCTTC. Translating it yields CASTWGAGIYGYTF.

Remarks on this clonotype: A much larger clone lies one base from this, so it may be a read error. The V call is TRBV5-1, the J call TRBJ2-5, with D uncertain. Germline V gene lookup returns CDR1 SGHRS and CDR2 YFSETQ. The CDR3 covers 12 residues. CDR3 in DNA: TGCGCCGGCAGCCCGGACCAAGAGACCCAGTACTTC. It specifies CAGSPDQETQYF.

This clonotype was seen many times. This rearrangement joins TRBV29-1 to TRBJ2-3; 8 bases map to TRBD1. V was clipped by 8 bases and J by 1 base; unmatched bases: 5. The CDR3 consists of 13 residues. Germline assignment: CDR1 SQVTM and CDR2 ANQGSEA. The CDR3 reads CSLKDRGTDTQYF. The CDR3 region has the DNA TGCAGCCTAAAGGACAGGGGCACAGATACGCAGTATTTT.

In this sample, this clonotype turned up a few times. The V call is TRBV5-1, the J call TRBJ2-1, with D unclear. V lost 0 bases and J 1 base, leaving 11 bases between the germline ends. Germline V CDR1 and CDR2: SGHRS, YFSETQ. There are 16 residues in the CDR3. CDR3 DNA sequence: TGCGCCAGCAGCTTGGGAACAGTACGGTCCTACAATGAGCAGTTCTTC. Amino acids: CASSLGTVRSYNEQFF.

This clonotype was seen many times. V is TRBV5-1 and J is TRBJ1-6; no clear D gene. Trimming pared 1 base from V and 9 bases from J, leaving 11 bases between. Germline CDR1 and CDR2: SGHRS and YFSETQ. The CDR3 is 14 residues long. The CDR3: CASSLRTAGSPLHF. The CDR3 region has the DNA TGCGCCAGCAGCTTGAGAACGGCGGGTTCACCCCTCCACTTT.

This clonotype showed up just a few times. The chain has TRBV20-1 and TRBJ2-5, with 8 bases lining up with TRBD1. The CDR3 has 14 amino acids. V lost 1 base to trimming and J lost 4 bases; unmatched junction nucleotides: 5. Germline V gene sequence: CDR1 DFQATT, CDR2 SNEGSKA (reference sequence). The CDR3 DNA reads TGCAGTGCTAGAGGACAGGGGTCATCAGAGACCCAGTACTTC. Translated, it gives CSARGQGSSETQYF.

This clonotype has a handful of counts. This chain uses TRBV19 with TRBJ2-4; 9 bases match TRBD1. The CDR3 consists of 13 residues. The germline V gene encodes CDR1 LNHDA and CDR2 SQIVND (reference sequence). The V gene end was trimmed by 5 bases and the J gene end by 4 bases; junction bases not matched to a gene: 0. CDR3 loop: CASSGQGKNIQYF. The DNA of the CDR3 is TGTGCCAGTAGTGGACAGGGGAAAAACATTCAGTACTTC. Variable domain in full (rest from reference TRBV19 and TRBJ2-4): DGGITQSPKYLFRKEGQNVTLSCEQNLNHDAMYWYRQDPGQGLRLIYYSQIVNDFQKGDIAEGYSVSREKKESFPLTVTSAQKNPTAFYLCASSGQGKNIQYFGAGTRLSVL.

This clonotype was seen at least ten times. The rearrangement uses TRBV5-1 and TRBJ2-2; no clear D gene. Germline assignment: CDR1 SGHRS and CDR2 YFSETQ. The CDR3 covers 14 residues. The germline V and J ends were trimmed by 0 bases and 0 bases, with 3 bases remaining between them. The CDR3 DNA reads TGCGCCAGCAGCTTGGATACGAACACCGGGGAGCTGTTTTTT. Amino acid sequence: CASSLDTNTGELFF.

This clonotype occurred many times. The chain couples TRBV9 to TRBJ2-2; 9 nucleotides match TRBD1. Germline assignment: CDR1 SGDLS and CDR2 YYNGEE. After removal of 2 bases from V and 0 bases from J, the junction contained 2 bases not matched to a gene. CDR3 size: 16 residues. Written as DNA, the CDR3 is TGTGCCAGCAGCGTGGGACAGGGTTCGAACACCGGGGAGCTGTTTTTT. It specifies CASSVGQGSNTGELFF.

This clonotype was counted only a few times. In DNA form, the CDR3 reads TGTGCCAGCAGCCCGGACAGGGGGCATGGCTACACCTTC. Amino acids: CASSPDRGHGYTF. The chain uses TRBV7-2 and TRBJ1-2; 11 bases match TRBD1. The CDR3 is made up of 13 amino acids. Trimming took 5 bases from V and 6 from J; bases not matched to a gene: 2. The germline V gene encodes CDR1 SGHTA and CDR2 FQGNSA. Looking up the rest from reference TRBV7-2 and TRBJ1-2 gives the full variable domain: GAGVSQSPSNKVTEKGKDVELRCDPISGHTALYWYRQSLGQGLEFLIYFQGNSAPDKSGLPSDRFSAERTGGSVSTLTIQRTQQEDSAVYLCASSPDRGHGYTFGSGTRLTVV.

The chain recombines TRBV4-1 with TRBJ2-1; TRBD2 matches 8 bases. With V trimmed by 0 bases and J by 9 bases, 7 bases remained unmatched. The CDR3 has 15 residues. The germline CDR1 and CDR2 sequences are MGHRA and YSYEKL. The CDR3 here is CASSQEPAGAREQFF. Written as DNA, the CDR3 is TGCGCCAGCAGCCAAGAGCCAGCGGGAGCGCGTGAGCAGTTCTTC.

The chain carries TRBV6-2 or TRBV6-3 and TRBJ2-7; 13 positions match TRBD2. This CDR3 comprises 15 residues. V shed 5 bases, J shed 3 bases, and the junction held 4 bases outside the gene matches. In germline, CDR1 is MNHEY, CDR2 SVGEGT. The CDR3: CASSNRTSGSYEQYF. The DNA of the CDR3 is TGTGCCAGCAGTAACCGGACTAGCGGGAGCTACGAGCAGTACTTC.

The chain has TRBV20-1 and TRBJ1-1; no clear D gene. This CDR3 spans 10 amino acids. CDR1 is DFQATT, CDR2 SNEGSKA, per germline (reference sequence). V was cut by 3 bases and J by 4 bases, with 3 bases left in between. CDR3 in amino acids: CSASSTEAFF. The CDR3 region has the DNA TGCAGTGCTAGCTCCACTGAAGCTTTCTTT.

This clonotype has a handful of counts. CDR3 region: CASTPGLAATSYEQYF. CDR3 sequence (DNA): TGCGCCAGCACCCCGGGACTAGCGGCAACGTCCTACGAGCAGTACTTC. This chain joins TRBV4-1 and TRBJ2-7, with 11 bases that match TRBD2. CDR3 length equals 16 residues. V lost 7 bases, J lost 1 base, and 9 bases stayed unmatched. Germline CDR1 MGHRA, CDR2 YSYEKL.

This clonotype has more than one count but fewer than ten. The chain employs TRBV7-9 and TRBJ2-7; D unclear. V was shortened by 5 bases and J by 0 bases, with 8 bases between the two germline ends. CDR1 and CDR2 (germline): SEHNR, FQNEAQ (reference sequence). The CDR3 covers 13 residues. The CDR3 DNA reads as TGTGCCAGCAGCCCAATAAGCTCCTACGAGCAGTACTTC. This codes for CASSPISSYEQYF. The whole variable domain, filled in from reference TRBV7-9 and TRBJ2-7, reads DTGVSQNPRHKITKRGQNVTFRCDPISEHNRLYWYRQTLGQGPEFLTYFQNEAQLEKSRLLSDRFSAERPKGSFSTLEIQRTEQGDSAMYLCASSPISSYEQYFGPGTRLTVT.